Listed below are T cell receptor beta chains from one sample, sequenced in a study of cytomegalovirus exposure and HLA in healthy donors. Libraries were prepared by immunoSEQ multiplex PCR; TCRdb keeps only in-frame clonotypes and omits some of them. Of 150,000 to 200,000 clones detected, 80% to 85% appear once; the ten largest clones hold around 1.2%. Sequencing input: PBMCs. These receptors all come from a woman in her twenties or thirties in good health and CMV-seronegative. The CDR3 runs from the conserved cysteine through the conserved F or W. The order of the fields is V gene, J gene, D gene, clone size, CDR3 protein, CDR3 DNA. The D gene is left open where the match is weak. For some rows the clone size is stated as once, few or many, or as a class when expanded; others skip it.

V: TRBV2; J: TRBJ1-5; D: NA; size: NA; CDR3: CASRLTGYSNQPQHF; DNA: TGTGCCAGCAGGCTAACAGGATATAGCAATCAGCCCCAGCATTTT
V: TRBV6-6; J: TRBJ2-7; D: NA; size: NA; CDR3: CASSYLEYEQYF; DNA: TGTGCCAGCAGTTACTTAGAGTACGAGCAGTACTTC
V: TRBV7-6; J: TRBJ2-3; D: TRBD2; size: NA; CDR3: CASSLTSVSTDTQYF; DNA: TGTGCCAGCAGCTTAACTAGCGTTAGCACAGATACGCAGTATTTT
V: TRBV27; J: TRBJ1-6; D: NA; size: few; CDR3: CASSSDRTYSPLHF; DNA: TGTGCCAGCAGTTCAGACAGGACCTATTCACCCCTCCACTTT
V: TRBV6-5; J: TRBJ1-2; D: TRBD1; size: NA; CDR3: CASSGQGAFGGYTF; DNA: TGTGCCAGCAGTGGACAGGGGGCTTTCGGTGGCTACACCTTC
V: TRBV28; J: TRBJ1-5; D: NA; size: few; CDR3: CASSSRQPQHF; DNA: TGTGCCAGCAGTTCGAGGCAGCCCCAGCATTTT
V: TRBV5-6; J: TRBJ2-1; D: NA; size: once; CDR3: CASSWGLQYNEQFF; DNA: TGTGCCAGCAGCTGGGGACTCCAATACAATGAGCAGTTCTTC
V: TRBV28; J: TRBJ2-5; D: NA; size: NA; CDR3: CASSLRTRQTQYF; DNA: TGTGCCAGCAGTTTACGGACACGCCAGACCCAGTACTTC
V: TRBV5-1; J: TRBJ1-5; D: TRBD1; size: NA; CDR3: CASSLTGGDQPQHF; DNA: TGCGCCAGCAGCTTAACAGGGGGGGATCAGCCCCAGCATTTT
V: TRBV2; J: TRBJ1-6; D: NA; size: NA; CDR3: CASKLGESYNSPLHF; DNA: TGTGCCAGCAAGTTAGGGGAATCCTATAATTCACCCCTCCACTTT
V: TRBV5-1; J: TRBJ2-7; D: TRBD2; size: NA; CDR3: CASSYRDLSRGLAGKNEQYF; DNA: TGCGCCAGCAGCTACAGGGATTTAAGTCGGGGACTAGCGGGAAAAAACGAGCAGTACTTC
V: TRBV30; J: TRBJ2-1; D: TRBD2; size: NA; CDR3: CAWSVLAENEQFF; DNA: TGTGCCTGGAGTGTACTAGCGGAAAATGAGCAGTTCTTC
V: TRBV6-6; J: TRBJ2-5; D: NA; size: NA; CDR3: CASSQKETQYF; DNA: TGTGCCAGCAGCCAAAAAGAGACCCAGTACTTC
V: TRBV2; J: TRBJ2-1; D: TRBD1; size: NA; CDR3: CASSEGTGIYNEQFF; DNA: TGTGCCAGCAGTGAGGGGACAGGGATCTACAATGAGCAGTTCTTC
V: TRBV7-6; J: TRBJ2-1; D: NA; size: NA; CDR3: CASSPGNNEQFF; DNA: TGTGCCAGCAGCCCGGGAAACAATGAGCAGTTCTTC
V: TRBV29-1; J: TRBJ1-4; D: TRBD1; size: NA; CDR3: CSAAGQGNEKLFF; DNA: TGCAGCGCTGCGGGACAGGGGAATGAAAAACTGTTTTTT
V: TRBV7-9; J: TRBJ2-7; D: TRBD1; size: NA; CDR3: CASSLTGQTYEQYF; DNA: TGTGCCAGCAGCTTAACGGGACAGACCTACGAGCAGTACTTC
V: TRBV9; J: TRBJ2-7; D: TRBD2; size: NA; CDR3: CASSVEAGGSYEQYF; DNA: TGTGCCAGCAGCGTAGAGGCGGGAGGCTCCTACGAGCAGTACTTC
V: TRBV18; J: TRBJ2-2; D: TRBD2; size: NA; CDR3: CASSSGLAANTGELFF; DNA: TGTGCCAGCTCGTCCGGACTAGCGGCAAACACCGGGGAGCTGTTTTTT
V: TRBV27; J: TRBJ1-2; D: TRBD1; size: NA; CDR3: CASSFRDRGSYTF; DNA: TGTGCCAGCAGTTTTAGGGACAGGGGGAGCTACACCTTC
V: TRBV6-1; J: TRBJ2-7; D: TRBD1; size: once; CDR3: CASSAGTAAYEQYF; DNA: TGTGCCAGCAGTGCGGGGACAGCGGCCTACGAGCAGTACTTC
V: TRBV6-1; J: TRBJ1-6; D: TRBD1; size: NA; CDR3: CASTTRQGDSPLHF; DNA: TGTGCCAGCACCACAAGACAGGGGGACTCACCCCTCCACTTT
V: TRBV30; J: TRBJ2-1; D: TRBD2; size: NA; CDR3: CAWTTLAGIYNEQFF; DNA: TGTGCCTGGACCACGCTAGCGGGAATCTACAATGAGCAGTTCTTC
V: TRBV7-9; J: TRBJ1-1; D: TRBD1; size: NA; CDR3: CASSALPGQGANEAFF; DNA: TGTGCCAGCAGCGCCTTACCGGGACAGGGGGCAAACGAAGCTTTCTTT
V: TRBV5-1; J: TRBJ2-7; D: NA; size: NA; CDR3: CASSLQGQAYEQYF; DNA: TGCGCCAGCAGCTTGCAGGGCCAAGCCTACGAGCAGTACTTC
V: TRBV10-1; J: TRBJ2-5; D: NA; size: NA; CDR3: CASSGEQAQETQYF; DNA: TGCGCCAGCAGTGGGGAACAGGCTCAAGAGACCCAGTACTTC
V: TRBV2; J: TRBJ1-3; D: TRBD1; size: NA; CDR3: CASSPRTGNGNTIYF; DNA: TGTGCCAGCAGCCCAAGGACAGGGAATGGAAACACCATATATTTT
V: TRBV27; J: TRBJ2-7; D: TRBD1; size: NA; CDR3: CASSAGTGGYEQYF; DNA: TGTGCCAGCAGTGCCGGAACAGGGGGGTACGAGCAGTACTTC
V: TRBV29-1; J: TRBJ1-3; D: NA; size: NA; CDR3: CSVELEATTTIYF; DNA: TGCAGCGTTGAATTGGAGGCGACTACCACCATATATTTT
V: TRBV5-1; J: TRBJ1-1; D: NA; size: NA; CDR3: CASSIEQNTEAFF; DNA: TGCGCCAGCAGCATTGAACAGAACACTGAAGCTTTCTTT
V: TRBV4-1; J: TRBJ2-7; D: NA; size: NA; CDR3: CASSQTGSSSYEQYF; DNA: TGCGCCAGCAGCCAAACAGGTTCCAGCTCCTACGAGCAGTACTTC
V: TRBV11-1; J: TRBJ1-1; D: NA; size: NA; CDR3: CASSLEFQYEAFF; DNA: TGTGCCAGCAGCTTAGAATTCCAGTATGAAGCTTTCTTT
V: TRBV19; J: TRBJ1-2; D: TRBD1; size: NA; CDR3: CASISTGGAAVGYTF; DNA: TGTGCCAGTATCTCGACAGGGGGCGCGGCAGTAGGCTACACCTTC
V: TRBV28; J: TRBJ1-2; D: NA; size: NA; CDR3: CASSLSADTSVRSYTF; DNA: TGTGCCAGCAGTTTATCGGCTGACACCTCCGTTAGGAGCTACACCTTC
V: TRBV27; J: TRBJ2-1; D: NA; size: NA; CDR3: CASCPGDSSYNEQFF; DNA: TGTGCCAGCTGCCCCGGAGACTCCTCATACAATGAGCAGTTCTTC
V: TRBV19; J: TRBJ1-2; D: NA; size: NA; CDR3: CASSTSYRATYGYTF; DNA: TGTGCCAGTAGTACCTCATACAGGGCTACTTATGGCTACACCTTC
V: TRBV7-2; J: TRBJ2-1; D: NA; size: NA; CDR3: CASSLVSLIRGYGNEQFF; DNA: TGTGCCAGCAGCTTAGTTAGTTTGATTCGGGGGTATGGTAATGAGCAGTTCTTC
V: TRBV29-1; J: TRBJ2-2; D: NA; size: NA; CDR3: CSAYTGLANTGELFF; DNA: TGCAGCGCCTACACGGGATTAGCGAACACCGGGGAGCTGTTTTTT
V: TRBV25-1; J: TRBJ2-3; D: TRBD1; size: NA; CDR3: CASSEWGQGAVGTQYF; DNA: TGTGCCAGCAGTGAATGGGGACAGGGGGCAGTAGGTACGCAGTATTTT
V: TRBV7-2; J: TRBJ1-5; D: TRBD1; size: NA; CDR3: CASSFRTGEDQPQHF; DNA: TGTGCCAGCAGCTTCCGTACAGGGGAAGATCAGCCCCAGCATTTT
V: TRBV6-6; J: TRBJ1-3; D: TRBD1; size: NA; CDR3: CASTSGQVAGNTIYF; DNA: TGTGCCAGCACTTCAGGACAGGTCGCTGGAAACACCATATATTTT
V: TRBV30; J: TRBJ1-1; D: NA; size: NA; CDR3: CAWYRPWNTEAFF; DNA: TGTGCCTGGTACAGGCCGTGGAACACTGAAGCTTTCTTT
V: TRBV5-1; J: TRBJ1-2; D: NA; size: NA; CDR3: CASSFLSQGNHYGYTF; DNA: TGCGCCAGCAGCTTCTTATCACAGGGTAACCACTATGGCTACACCTTC
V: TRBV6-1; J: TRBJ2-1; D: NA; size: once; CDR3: CASRQLTNDEQFF; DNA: TGTGCCAGCAGACAACTAACGAACGATGAGCAGTTCTTC
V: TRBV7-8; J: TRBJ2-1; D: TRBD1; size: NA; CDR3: CASSPRTGGSNEQFF; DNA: TGTGCCAGCAGCCCAAGGACAGGGGGGTCCAATGAGCAGTTCTTC
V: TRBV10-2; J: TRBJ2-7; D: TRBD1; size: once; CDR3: CASSYGPGQNPYEQYF; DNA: TGCGCCAGCAGTTACGGACCGGGACAGAATCCCTACGAGCAGTACTTC
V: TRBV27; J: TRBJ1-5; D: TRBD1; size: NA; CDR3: CASSFTGVNQPQHF; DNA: TGTGCCAGCAGTTTTACAGGGGTCAATCAGCCCCAGCATTTT
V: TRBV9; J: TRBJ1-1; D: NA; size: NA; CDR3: CASSIHSQAEAFF; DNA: TGTGCCAGCAGCATTCACTCTCAGGCTGAAGCTTTCTTT
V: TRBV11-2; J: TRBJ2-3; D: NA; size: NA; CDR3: CASSLGGHRSDTQYF; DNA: TGTGCCAGCAGCTTAGGTGGACATAGGTCGGATACGCAGTATTTT